One and the same sample provided the 11 T cell receptor beta chains below, sequenced in a study of glioma-infiltrating T cells (dated by TCRdb to the mid-2010s). Sequencing was carried out with an Illumina MiSeq. TCR alpha and beta CDR3 regions were amplified with the iRepertoire nested amplicon-rescue multiplex PCR (arm-PCR) platform from RNA. Clones were called with MiXCR by TCRdb after fastp trimmed the public reads at Q25, and only in-frame beta chains were retained. Duplicate CDR3 protein sequences are folded into a single record with the most common DNA and genes. Counted in this sample were fewer than 200,000 distinct CDR3 sequences; 25% to 35% of them appeared once. The top ten hold 20% to 25% of the sample. The sample taken for sequencing was glioma tissue, nonneoplastic brain tissue, or PBMCs (not recorded which). The receptors come from a human donor with low-grade glioma or glioblastoma, undergoing nonglioma brain surgery, or in good health (not recorded which).

The rearrangement uses TRBV11-1 and TRBJ2-3; 8 positions agree with TRBD2. Germline assignment: CDR1 SGHAT and CDR2 FQDESV (reference sequence). With 6 bases clipped from V and 7 bases from J, the junction kept 9 bases outside the gene matches. The CDR3 is 14 amino acids. This chain's CDR3 is CASSPGLAANTQYF. CDR3 DNA: TGTGCCAGCAGTCCAGGACTAGCAGCAAATACGCAGTATTTT.

This clonotype has at least ten counts. The J gene is TRBJ2-3, the V gene TRBV28; D possibly corresponds to TRBD2 (5 bases). Germline CDR1 and CDR2: MDHEN and SYDVKM. The CDR3 sequence is 13 residues long. V was shortened by 7 bases and J by 6 bases, with 14 bases between the two germline ends. The CDR3 region is CASTPVGSDTQYF. The CDR3 DNA reads as TGTGCCAGCACACCTGTAGGGAGTGATACGCAGTATTTT.

This clonotype occurred many times. This chain connects TRBV7-6 to TRBJ2-7, with D tentatively TRBD2 (5 bases). CDR3 length: 16 residues. V was pared by 2 bases and J by 1 base, with 15 bases between. Germline V gives CDR1 SGHVS, CDR2 FNYEAQ. CDR3 loop: CASSLNPSGKSYEQYF. As DNA, the CDR3 is TGTGCCAGCAGCTTAAACCCCTCCGGGAAGTCCTACGAGCAGTACTTC.

This clonotype was counted at least ten times. V gene TRBV29-1 combines with J gene TRBJ2-4, with 7 bases fitting TRBD2. CDR3 size: 13 residues. From germline, CDR1 is SQVTM and CDR2 ANQGSEA. Trimming removed 1 base from V and 15 bases from J; junction bases left unmatched: 12. CDR3 loop: CSVEVTTSAIRYF. The CDR3 nucleotides read TGCAGCGTTGAAGTTACCACTAGCGCCATACGGTACTTC.

This clonotype was detected ten times or more. The V call is TRBV6-1, the J call TRBJ1-3; D gene unclear. V lost 7 bases and J 4 bases, leaving 8 bases between the germline ends. Germline V lookup: CDR1 MNHNS, CDR2 SASEGT. This CDR3 has 12 amino acids. In nucleotides, the CDR3 is TGTGCCAGCATAAGCTCCGGAAACACCATATATTTT. Amino acids: CASISSGNTIYF.

In this sample, this clonotype turned up many times. The V gene is TRBV6-1, the J gene TRBJ1-2, with D perhaps matching TRBD1 (5 bases). This CDR3 is 14 amino acids long. CDR1 is MNHNS, CDR2 SASEGT, per germline. With 3 bases removed from V and 3 bases from J, the gap between germline ends came to 11 bases. The CDR3 region has the DNA TGTGCCAGCAGTGACCCTCCGGGGGACTATGGCTACACCTTC. Amino acids: CASSDPPGDYGYTF.

The chain has TRBV5-4 and TRBJ1-5; possibly TRBD1 for D (5 bases). Trimming took off 3 bases at V and 0 bases at J, with 22 bases between the two ends. The CDR3 is 19 amino acids. Germline CDR1 reads SGHNT; CDR2 reads YYREEE (reference sequence). This chain's CDR3 is CASSSSGTPSNYSNQPQHF. CDR3 DNA: TGTGCCAGCAGCTCATCCGGGACCCCCTCTAATTATAGCAATCAGCCCCAGCATTTT.

The sample holds many counts of this clonotype. The CDR3 region is CASSQDTVGNTIYF. The CDR3 bases are TGTGCCAGCAGCCAAGATACTGTTGGAAACACCATATATTTT. The V gene is TRBV3-1, the J gene TRBJ1-3, with D unclear. CDR1 LGHDT and CDR2 YNNKEL come from the germline V gene (reference sequence). Trimming took off 0 bases at V and 3 bases at J, with 6 bases between the two ends. The CDR3 is made up of 14 amino acids.

For this clonotype: This may stem from a read error, because a much larger clone lies one nucleotide away. The rearrangement joins TRBV20-1 to TRBJ2-4; 8 positions agree with TRBD1. The CDR3 extends over 13 amino acids. V lost 7 bases and J lost 5; bases outside the gene matches: 7. The germline V gene has CDR1 DFQATT and CDR2 SNEGSKA (reference sequence). CDR3 in DNA: TGCAGTGGACCAGGGGGCGCCGAAAACATTCAGTACTTC. It translates to CSGPGGAENIQYF.

The chain links TRBV7-3 to TRBJ1-6, with 7 bases lining up with TRBD1. J lost 0 bases, V lost 10 bases, and 9 bases had no gene match. CDR3 size: 16 residues. Looked up from germline, CDR1 is SGHTA and CDR2 is FQGTGA. CDR3 nucleotides: TGTGCCACCAGGGGACAGCCCCCCTCCTATAATTCACCCCTCCACTTT. Protein sequence: CATRGQPPSYNSPLHF.

This clonotype appeared many times. The chain links TRBV10-3 to TRBJ2-5; 9 nucleotides align to TRBD1. The ends lost 6 bases at V and 5 bases at J; junction bases unmatched: 7. The CDR3 covers 14 residues. Germline-derived CDR1 and CDR2 are ENHRY and SYGVKD. CDR3 sequence reads: CAISLTTGGETQYF. In DNA, the CDR3 is TGTGCCATCAGCTTAACAACAGGGGGCGAGACCCAGTACTTC.